The clone carrying this T cell receptor (beta chain) is classed as large. Naive CD4+ T cells were purified with Tregs depleted by CD25. Amplification of TRBV12-4/TRBJ1-2 clonotypes used adaptor-ligated barcode primers. TCRdb recomputed calls from the multiplex PCR reads with MiXCR, one row per CDR3 protein. The table shows roughly 1,200 distinct CDR3 sequences, with roughly 25% occurring only once. CDR3 size: 12 residues. V was trimmed by 3 bases and J by 5 bases, leaving 7 bases between them. Specimen: naive CD4+ T cells sorted from blood. Subset indicated: naive CD4+ T cells, CD4+CD45RA+CD25-. This sequence originates from a female donor with breast cancer. V and J are TRBV12-3 or TRBV12-4 and TRBJ1-2; no clear D gene. Here the CDR3 reads CASSLAPYGYTF. CDR3 nucleotides: TGTGCCAGCAGTTTGGCGCCTTATGGCTACACCTTC.